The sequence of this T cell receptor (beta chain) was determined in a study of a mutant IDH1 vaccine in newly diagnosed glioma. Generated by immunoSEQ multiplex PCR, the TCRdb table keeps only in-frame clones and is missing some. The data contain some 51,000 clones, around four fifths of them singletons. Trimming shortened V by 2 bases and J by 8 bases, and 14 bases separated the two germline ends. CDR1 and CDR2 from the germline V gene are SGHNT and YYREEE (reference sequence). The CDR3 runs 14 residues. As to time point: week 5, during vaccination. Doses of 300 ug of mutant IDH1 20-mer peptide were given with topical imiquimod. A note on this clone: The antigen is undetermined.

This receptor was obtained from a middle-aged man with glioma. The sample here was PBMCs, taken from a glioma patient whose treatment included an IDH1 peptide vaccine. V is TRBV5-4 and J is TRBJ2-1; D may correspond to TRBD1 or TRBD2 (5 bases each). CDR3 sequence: CASSFPGRTDEQFF. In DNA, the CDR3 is TGTGCCAGCAGCTTTCCGGGGCGCACCGATGAGCAGTTCTTC.